Presented here are 14 T cell receptor beta chains from one specimen sequenced in a study of T cell repertoires in ileal Crohn's disease. The assay was immunoSEQ multiplex PCR, and TCRdb's table has in-frame clones only and misses some. The sample carries thousands of clones, 70% to 80% recorded once. The sample comprised ileal tissue. The origin of the receptors is an adult with Crohn's disease.

The V gene is TRBV29-1, the J gene TRBJ1-1; a possible D gene is TRBD1 (5 bases). The CDR3 totals 10 residues. V was cut by 4 bases and J by 8 bases, with 8 bases left in between. Germline V CDR1 and CDR2: SQVTM, ANQGSEA. CDR3 in amino acids: CSVVTGEAFF. The CDR3 DNA is TGCAGCGTTGTTACAGGAGAAGCTTTCTTT.

The chain has TRBV27 and TRBJ1-4; the D gene is possibly TRBD1 (5 bases). CDR1 is MNHEY, CDR2 SMNVEV, per germline (reference sequence). V gave up 5 bases and J gave up 6 bases, with 19 bases separating them. The CDR3 spans 16 residues. The CDR3 nucleotides read TGTGCCAGCAGTCCACTCATCCGGGGGGTGGATGAAAAACTGTTTTTT. It encodes CASSPLIRGVDEKLFF.

The chain joins TRBV5-1 to TRBJ2-1; a weak D match, TRBD2 (7 bases). This CDR3 has 15 amino acids. V was trimmed by 5 bases and J by 4 bases, leaving 16 bases between them. In germline, CDR1 is SGHRS, CDR2 YFSETQ. The CDR3 loop reads CASRRGGLGYNEQFF. DNA for the CDR3: TGCGCCAGCAGAAGGGGGGGTCTGGGATACAATGAGCAGTTCTTC.

The V gene is TRBV19, the J gene TRBJ1-4, with D unclear. Germline CDR1 reads LNHDA; CDR2 reads SQIVND (reference sequence). This CDR3 has 14 residues. Deletions cut 7 bases from V and 5 bases from J, with 14 bases between. This chain's CDR3 is CASNRRVGNEKLFF. CDR3 nucleotides: TGTGCCAGTAATAGGAGGGTCGGGAATGAAAAACTGTTTTTT.

The V call is TRBV30, the J call TRBJ1-1, with D perhaps matching TRBD1 (6 bases). V gave up 1 base and J gave up 0 bases, with 12 bases separating them. Germline assignment: CDR1 GTSNPN and CDR2 SVGIG (reference sequence). The CDR3 spans 15 residues. DNA for the CDR3: TGTGCCTGGAGTGGAACCAGGGGCATGAACACTGAAGCTTTCTTT. Protein product: CAWSGTRGMNTEAFF.

This sequence joins TRBV30 and TRBJ1-5, with 12 bases that match TRBD1. The CDR3 covers 15 residues. V was clipped by 3 bases and J by 6 bases; unmatched bases: 6. Looked up from germline, CDR1 is GTSNPN and CDR2 is SVGIG (reference sequence). The CDR3 nucleotides read TGTGCCTGGAGCGCGGGACAGGGGGCTCGTCAGCCCCAGCATTTT. The encoded protein is CAWSAGQGARQPQHF. The variable domain in full, completed from reference TRBV30 and TRBJ1-5, reads SQTIHQWPATLVQPVGSPLSLECTVEGTSNPNLYWYRQAAGRGLQLLFYSVGIGQISSEVPQNLSASRPQDRQFILSSKKLLLSDSGFYLCAWSAGQGARQPQHFGDGTRLSIL.

This chain connects TRBV19 to TRBJ1-1, with D unclear. The V end was cut by 2 bases, the J end by 2 bases, with 6 bases between. The germline V gene has CDR1 LNHDA and CDR2 SQIVND (reference sequence). This CDR3 region has 13 residues. Here the CDR3 DNA reads TGTGCCAGTAGTATAAGCGCTAACACTGAAGCTTTCTTT. This sequence encodes CASSISANTEAFF.

J is TRBJ2-7 and V is TRBV11-2; 8 bases fit TRBD1. Germline trimming cut 5 bases from V and 7 bases from J; bases unmatched to any gene: 10. Germline V lookup: CDR1 SGHAT, CDR2 FQNNGV. CDR3 size: 14 residues. The CDR3 here is CASSPWDRLGEQYF. The CDR3 DNA is TGTGCCAGCAGCCCCTGGGACAGGTTAGGGGAGCAGTACTTC.

The J gene is TRBJ2-6, the V gene TRBV6-5; weak D call: TRBD2 (5 bases). Deletions cut 6 bases from V and 4 bases from J, with 13 bases between. Looked up from germline, CDR1 is MNHEY and CDR2 is SVGAGI. The CDR3 covers 15 residues. The CDR3 loop is CASSQRRSGANVLTF. In nucleotides, the CDR3 is TGTGCCAGCAGCCAAAGGAGGTCCGGGGCCAACGTCCTGACTTTC.

This clone was picked up one time. The J gene is TRBJ1-5, the V gene TRBV7-8; 7 nucleotides line up with TRBD1. Losses at the gene ends were 5 bases for V and 3 bases for J; bases not matched to a gene: 7. The CDR3 sequence is 15 residues long. Germline assignment: CDR1 SGHVS and CDR2 FQNEAQ. The DNA for the CDR3 is TGTGCCAGCAGCCTTAAACAGGGGTACAATCAGCCCCAGCATTTT. It translates to CASSLKQGYNQPQHF.

The CDR3 DNA reads as TGTGCCAGCAGCTTAGTACAGGGGAACCACAATGAGCAGTTCTTC. Translated, it gives CASSLVQGNHNEQFF. The chain couples TRBV13 to TRBJ2-1; 7 bases fit TRBD1. V shed 1 base and J 5 bases; nucleotides not matched to a gene: 5. The germline V gene has CDR1 PRHDT and CDR2 FYEKMQ (reference sequence). This CDR3 is 15 amino acids long.

The rearrangement uses TRBV5-1 and TRBJ1-5, with unresolved D. V dropped 0 bases and J dropped 7 bases, with 11 bases sitting between them. The CDR3 length is 14 residues. Per germline, CDR1 SGHRS and CDR2 YFSETQ. CDR3: CASSLGGLGQPQHF. The CDR3 DNA reads TGCGCCAGCAGCTTGGGAGGGTTAGGGCAGCCCCAGCATTTT.

This chain joins TRBV4-1 and TRBJ2-7; TRBD1 matches at 11 bases. Germline CDR1 and CDR2: MGHRA and YSYEKL. This CDR3 has 15 residues. Losses at the gene ends were 3 bases for V and 4 bases for J; bases not matched to a gene: 5. The CDR3 region is CASSQTGTGGYEQYF. As DNA, the CDR3 is TGCGCCAGCAGCCAGACCGGGACAGGGGGGTACGAGCAGTACTTC.

This clone appeared once. The rearrangement joins TRBV29-1 to TRBJ1-3; no clear D gene. Deletions cut 4 bases from V and 0 bases from J, with 10 bases between. There are 14 residues in the CDR3. Germline-derived CDR1 and CDR2 are SQVTM and ANQGSEA. CDR3 coding DNA: TGCAGCGTTGTTGACACGAACTCTGGAAACACCATATATTTT. It translates to CSVVDTNSGNTIYF.